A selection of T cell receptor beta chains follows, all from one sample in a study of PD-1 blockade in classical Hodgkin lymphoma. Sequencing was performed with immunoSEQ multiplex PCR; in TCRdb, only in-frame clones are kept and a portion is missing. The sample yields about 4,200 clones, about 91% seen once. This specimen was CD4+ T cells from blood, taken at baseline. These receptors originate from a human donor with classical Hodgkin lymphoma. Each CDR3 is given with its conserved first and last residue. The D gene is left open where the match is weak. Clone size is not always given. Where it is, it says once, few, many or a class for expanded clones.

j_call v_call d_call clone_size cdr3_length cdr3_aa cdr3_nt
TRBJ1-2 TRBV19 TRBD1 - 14 CASSIPGTGKGYTF TGTGCCAGTAGTATACCCGGGACAGGGAAGGGCTACACCTTC
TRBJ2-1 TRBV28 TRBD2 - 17 CASSLSFLAGGGSQQFF TGTGCCAGCAGTTTATCTTTCCTAGCGGGGGGTGGATCACAGCAGTTCTTC
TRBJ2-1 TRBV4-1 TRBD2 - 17 CASSFWTSGGTYNEQFF TGCGCCAGCAGCTTTTGGACTAGCGGGGGGACCTACAATGAGCAGTTCTTC
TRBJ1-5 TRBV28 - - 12 CATFPPRQPQHF TGTGCCACCTTCCCTCCCCGGCAGCCCCAGCATTTT
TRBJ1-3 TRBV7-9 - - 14 CASSFSGGGNTIYF TGTGCCAGCAGCTTCTCCGGGGGGGGAAACACCATATATTTT
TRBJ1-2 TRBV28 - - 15 CASRSVGVGRNGYTF TGTGCCAGCAGGTCCGTCGGAGTCGGGAGGAATGGCTACACCTTC
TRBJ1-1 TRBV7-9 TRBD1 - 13 CASSFYRGTEAFF TGTGCCAGCAGCTTTTACAGGGGCACTGAAGCTTTCTTT
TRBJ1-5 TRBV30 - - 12 CAWSSEPQPQHF TGTGCCTGGAGCTCCGAACCTCAGCCCCAGCATTTT
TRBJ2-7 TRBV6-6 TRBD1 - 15 CASSYMGQVLYEQYF TGTGCCAGCAGTTACATGGGACAGGTTCTCTACGAGCAGTACTTC
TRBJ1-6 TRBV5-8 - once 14 CASSQQPYNSPLHF TGTGCCAGCAGCCAACAGCCTTATAATTCACCCCTCCACTTT
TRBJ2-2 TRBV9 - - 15 CASSAPPGYTGELFF TGTGCCAGCAGCGCGCCCCCGGGGTACACCGGGGAGCTGTTTTTT
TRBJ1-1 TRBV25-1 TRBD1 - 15 CASRGPGQAVPKAFF TGTGCCAGCAGGGGACCGGGACAGGCCGTACCCAAAGCTTTCTTT
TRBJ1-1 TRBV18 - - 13 CASSPNGNTEAFF TGTGCCAGCTCACCAAACGGGAACACTGAAGCTTTCTTT
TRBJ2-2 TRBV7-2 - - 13 CASRPRLAGELFF TGTGCCAGCAGACCCAGACTAGCCGGGGAGCTGTTTTTT
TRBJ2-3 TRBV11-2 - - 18 CASSRPGGSRDIRDTQYF TGTGCCAGCAGTCGCCCAGGCGGGTCCCGGGATATTAGAGATACGCAGTATTTT
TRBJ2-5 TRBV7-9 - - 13 CASSLNTGETQYF TGTGCCAGCAGCTTAAACACTGGGGAGACCCAGTACTTC
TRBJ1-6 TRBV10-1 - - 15 CASSEFGTSASPLHF TGCGCCAGCAGTGAGTTCGGGACATCGGCTTCACCCCTCCACTTT
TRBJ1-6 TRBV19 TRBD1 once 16 CASKIRDRLRNSPLHF TGTGCCAGTAAAATTCGGGACAGGCTGCGAAATTCACCCCTCCACTTT
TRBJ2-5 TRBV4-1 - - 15 CASSPSSTYQETQYF TGCGCCAGCAGTCCAAGTTCAACGTACCAAGAGACCCAGTACTTC
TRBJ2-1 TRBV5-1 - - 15 CASSLGQGPNNEQFF TGCGCCAGCAGCTTGGGGCAGGGGCCAAACAATGAGCAGTTCTTC
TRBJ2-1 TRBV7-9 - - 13 CASSSDSYNEQFF TGTGCCAGCAGTTCGGACTCCTACAATGAGCAGTTCTTC
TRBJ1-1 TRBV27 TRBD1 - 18 CASSSPPRRTGLNTEAFF TGTGCCAGCAGTTCGCCCCCCCGCCGGACAGGGTTGAACACTGAAGCTTTCTTT
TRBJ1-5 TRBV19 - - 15 CASSIGGASNQPQHF TGTGCCAGTAGTATAGGAGGGGCGAGCAATCAGCCCCAGCATTTT
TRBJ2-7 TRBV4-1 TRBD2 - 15 CASSHPSGGTYEQYF TGCGCCAGCAGCCATCCTAGCGGGGGAACCTACGAGCAGTACTTC
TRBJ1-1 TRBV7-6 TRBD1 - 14 CASSASTGGTEAFF TGTGCCAGCAGCGCCTCGACAGGGGGAACTGAAGCTTTCTTT
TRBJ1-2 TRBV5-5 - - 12 CASSPDRYGYTF TGTGCCAGCAGCCCAGACAGATATGGCTACACCTTC
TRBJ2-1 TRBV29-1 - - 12 CSVSRQGNEQFF TGCAGCGTGTCACGGCAGGGTAATGAGCAGTTCTTC
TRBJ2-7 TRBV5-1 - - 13 CASSLEGTHEQYF TGCGCCAGCAGCTTGGAGGGGACCCACGAGCAGTACTTC
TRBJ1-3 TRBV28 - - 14 CASSFMGAGNTIYF TGTGCCAGCAGTTTCATGGGGGCTGGAAACACCATATATTTT